What follows is one T cell receptor beta chain and its context. The source of the sample is a study of OX40 agonist ivuxolimab in advanced cancers. Germline CDR1 and CDR2: LNHDA and SQIVND (reference sequence). CDR3 size: 15 residues. V was cut by 7 bases and J by 1 base, with 16 bases left in between. The protocol was immunoSEQ multiplex PCR, while the TCRdb copy is restricted to in-frame clones and leaves out a portion. Among around 95,000 clones listed, around 89% were seen once. This clonotype was sampled from an adult with an advanced solid tumor such as melanoma, head and neck, liver or kidney cancer. Here the sequenced sample was CD4+ or CD8+ T cells sorted from blood, taken in a trial of the OX40 agonist ivuxolimab. J is TRBJ1-2 and V is TRBV19; D unclear. CDR3 residues: CASNPRTGSNYGYTF. The CDR3 region has the DNA TGTGCCAGTAACCCCCGGACGGGGAGTAACTATGGCTACACCTTC.